This T cell receptor (beta chain) was recorded in a study of blood T cell repertoires in COVID-19. The wider study: Acute-phase and convalescent COVID-19 samples originated in the United States, Italy and Spain. Sources were T cells, B-cell-depleted T cells, or PBMCs; the material itself was cDNA or gDNA.

Germline V CDR1 and CDR2: LGHDT, YNNKEL (reference sequence). There are 15 residues in the CDR3. Germline trimming cut 3 bases from V and 3 bases from J; bases unmatched to any gene: 6. Per the original methods: Estimates of nucleated cell counts were drawn from the amplification of reference gene primers. The repertoire was sequenced with immunoSEQ multiplex PCR; TCRdb's copy has only in-frame clones and lacks some. That table supplies the V and J calls and clone size; D and trimming were determined from the DNA. The sample shows under 200,000 clones, around four fifths of them seen only once. The sequence was obtained from an elderly woman with acute or convalescent COVID-19. Sequenced: peripheral blood. The V and J genes are TRBV3-1 (or the pseudogene TRBV3-2) and TRBJ1-1; 8 bases align to TRBD1. CDR3 protein: CASSHRGRTDTEAFF. CDR3 nucleotide sequence: TGTGCCAGCAGCCACAGGGGGCGAACAGACACTGAAGCTTTCTTT.